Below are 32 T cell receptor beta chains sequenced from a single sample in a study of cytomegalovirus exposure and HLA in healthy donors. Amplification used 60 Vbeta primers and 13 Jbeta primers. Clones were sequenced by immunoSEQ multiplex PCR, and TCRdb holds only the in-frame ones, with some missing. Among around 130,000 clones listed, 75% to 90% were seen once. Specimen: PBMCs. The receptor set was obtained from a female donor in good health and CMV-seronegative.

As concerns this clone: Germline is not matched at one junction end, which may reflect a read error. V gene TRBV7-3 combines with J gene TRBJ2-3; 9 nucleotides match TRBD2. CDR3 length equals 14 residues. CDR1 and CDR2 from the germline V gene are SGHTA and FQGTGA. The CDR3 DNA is TGTGCCAGCAGCGCCGGGACTAGCATAGATACGCAGTATTTT. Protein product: CASSAGTSIDTQYF.

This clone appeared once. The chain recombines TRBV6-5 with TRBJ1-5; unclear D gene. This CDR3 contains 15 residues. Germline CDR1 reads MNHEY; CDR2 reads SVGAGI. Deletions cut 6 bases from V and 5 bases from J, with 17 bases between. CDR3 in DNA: TGTGCCAGCAGGCCGACACGAATTACATATCAGCCCCAGCATTTT. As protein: CASRPTRITYQPQHF.

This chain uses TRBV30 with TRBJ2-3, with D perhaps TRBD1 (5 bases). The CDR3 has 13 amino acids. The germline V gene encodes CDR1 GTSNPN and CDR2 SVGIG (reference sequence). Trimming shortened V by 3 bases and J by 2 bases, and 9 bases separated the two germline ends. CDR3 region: CAWSKGITDTQYF. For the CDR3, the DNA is TGTGCCTGGAGCAAGGGGATCACAGATACGCAGTATTTT.

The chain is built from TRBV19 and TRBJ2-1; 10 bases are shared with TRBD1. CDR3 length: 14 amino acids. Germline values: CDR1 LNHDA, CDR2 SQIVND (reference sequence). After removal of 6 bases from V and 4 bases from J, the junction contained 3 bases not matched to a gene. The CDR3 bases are TGTGCCAGTAGGGACAGGGGGTTATACAATGAGCAGTTCTTC. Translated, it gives CASRDRGLYNEQFF. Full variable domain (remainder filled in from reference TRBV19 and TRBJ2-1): DGGITQSPKYLFRKEGQNVTLSCEQNLNHDAMYWYRQDPGQGLRLIYYSQIVNDFQKGDIAEGYSVSREKKESFPLTVTSAQKNPTAFYLCASRDRGLYNEQFFGPGTRLTVL.

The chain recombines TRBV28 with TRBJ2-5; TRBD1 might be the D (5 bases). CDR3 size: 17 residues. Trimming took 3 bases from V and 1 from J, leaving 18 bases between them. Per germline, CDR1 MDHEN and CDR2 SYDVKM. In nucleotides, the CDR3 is TGTGCCAGCAGTTTCCTCACCGGGCAGGGAAGCCAAGAGACCCAGTACTTC. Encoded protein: CASSFLTGQGSQETQYF.

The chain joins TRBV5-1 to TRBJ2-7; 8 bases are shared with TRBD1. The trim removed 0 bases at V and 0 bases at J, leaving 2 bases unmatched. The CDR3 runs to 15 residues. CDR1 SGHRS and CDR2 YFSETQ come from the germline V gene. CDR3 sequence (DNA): TGCGCCAGCAGCTTGGACAGGGGGAGCTCCTACGAGCAGTACTTC. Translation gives CASSLDRGSSYEQYF.

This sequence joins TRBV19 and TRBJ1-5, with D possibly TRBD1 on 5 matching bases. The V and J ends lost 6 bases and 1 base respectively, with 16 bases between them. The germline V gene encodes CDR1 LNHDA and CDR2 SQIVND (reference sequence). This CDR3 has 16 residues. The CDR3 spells CASRRLDSPSNQPQHF. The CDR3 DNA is TGTGCCAGTAGACGGTTAGACAGCCCGAGCAATCAGCCCCAGCATTTT.

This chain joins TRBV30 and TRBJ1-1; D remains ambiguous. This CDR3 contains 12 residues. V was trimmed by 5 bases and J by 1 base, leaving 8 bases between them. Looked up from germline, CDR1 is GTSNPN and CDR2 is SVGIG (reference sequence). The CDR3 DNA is TGTGCCTGGGCTTCAGGGAACACTGAAGCTTTCTTT. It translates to CAWASGNTEAFF.

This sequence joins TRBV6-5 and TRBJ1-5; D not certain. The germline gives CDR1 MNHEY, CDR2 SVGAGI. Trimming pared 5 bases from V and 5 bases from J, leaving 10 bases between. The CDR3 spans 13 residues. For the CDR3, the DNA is TGTGCCAGCAGTAATCTCCCTTATCAGCCCCAGCATTTT. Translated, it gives CASSNLPYQPQHF.

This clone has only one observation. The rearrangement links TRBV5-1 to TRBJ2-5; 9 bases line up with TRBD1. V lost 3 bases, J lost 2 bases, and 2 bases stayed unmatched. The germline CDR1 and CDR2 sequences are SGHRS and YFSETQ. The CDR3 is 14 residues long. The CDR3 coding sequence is TGCGCCAGCAGCTGGACAGGGGCACAAGAGACCCAGTACTTC. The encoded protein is CASSWTGAQETQYF.

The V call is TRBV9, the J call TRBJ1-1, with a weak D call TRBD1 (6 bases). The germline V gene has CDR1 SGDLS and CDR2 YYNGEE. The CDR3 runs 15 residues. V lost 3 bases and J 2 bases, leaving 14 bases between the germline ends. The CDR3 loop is CASSEHRVLNTEAFF. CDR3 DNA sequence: TGTGCCAGCAGCGAACACAGGGTTCTTAACACTGAAGCTTTCTTT.

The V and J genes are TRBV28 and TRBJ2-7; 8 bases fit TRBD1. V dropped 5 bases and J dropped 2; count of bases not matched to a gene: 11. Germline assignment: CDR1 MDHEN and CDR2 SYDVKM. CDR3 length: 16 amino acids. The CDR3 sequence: CASSPRTGPFTYEQYF. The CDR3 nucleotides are TGTGCCAGCAGTCCACGGACAGGGCCCTTCACCTACGAGCAGTACTTC.

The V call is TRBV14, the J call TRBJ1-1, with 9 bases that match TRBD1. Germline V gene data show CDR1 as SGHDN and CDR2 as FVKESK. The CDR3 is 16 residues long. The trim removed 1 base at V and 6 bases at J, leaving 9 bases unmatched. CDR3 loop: CASSQVNRGLSSEAFF. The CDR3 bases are TGTGCCAGCAGCCAAGTGAACAGGGGGCTTTCTTCTGAAGCTTTCTTT.

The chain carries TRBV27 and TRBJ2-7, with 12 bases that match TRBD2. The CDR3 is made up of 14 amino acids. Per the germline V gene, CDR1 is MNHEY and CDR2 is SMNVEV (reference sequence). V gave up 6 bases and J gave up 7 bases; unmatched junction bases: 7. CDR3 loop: CASRTSGRSGEQYF. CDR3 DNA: TGTGCCAGCAGGACTAGCGGGAGATCGGGAGAGCAGTACTTC.

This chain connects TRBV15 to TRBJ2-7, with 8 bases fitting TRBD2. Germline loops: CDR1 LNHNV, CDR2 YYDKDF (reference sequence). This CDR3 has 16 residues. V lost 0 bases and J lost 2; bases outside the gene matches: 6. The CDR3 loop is CATSRDVSGSAYEQYF. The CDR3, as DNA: TGTGCCACCAGCAGAGATGTGAGCGGGAGTGCCTACGAGCAGTACTTC.

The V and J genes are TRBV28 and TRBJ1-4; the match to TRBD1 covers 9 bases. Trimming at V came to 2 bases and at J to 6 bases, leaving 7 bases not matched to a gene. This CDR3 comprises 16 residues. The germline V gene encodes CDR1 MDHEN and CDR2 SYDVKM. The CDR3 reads CASSLPLGQGYEKLFF. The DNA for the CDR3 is TGTGCCAGCAGTTTACCGCTCGGACAGGGGTATGAAAAACTGTTTTTT.

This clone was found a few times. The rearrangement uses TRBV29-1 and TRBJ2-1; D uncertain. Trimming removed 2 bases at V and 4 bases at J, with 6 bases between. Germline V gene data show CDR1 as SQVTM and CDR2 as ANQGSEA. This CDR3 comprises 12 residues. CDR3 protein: CSVEHGYNEQFF. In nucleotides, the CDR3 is TGCAGCGTTGAACACGGGTACAATGAGCAGTTCTTC.

The CDR3 loop is CASRIGQGAPAYGYTF. CDR3 nucleotides: TGTGCCAGCAGGATCGGACAGGGGGCTCCAGCCTATGGCTACACCTTC. The V gene is TRBV6-6, the J gene TRBJ1-2, with TRBD1 matching over 11 bases. The CDR3 extends over 16 amino acids. Germline V CDR1 and CDR2: MNHNY, SVGAGI (reference sequence). The V segment lost 6 bases and the J segment 4 bases; nucleotides outside the gene matches: 10.

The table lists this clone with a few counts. The CDR3 sequence: CASSQELAMDTQYF. The DNA for the CDR3 is TGCGCCAGCAGCCAAGAACTAGCAATGGATACGCAGTATTTT. The genes are TRBV4-1 and TRBJ2-3; D is possibly TRBD2 (6 bases). The CDR3 covers 14 residues. In germline, CDR1 is MGHRA, CDR2 YSYEKL. The ends were cut back, 0 bases at V and 6 bases at J, with 10 bases in the middle.

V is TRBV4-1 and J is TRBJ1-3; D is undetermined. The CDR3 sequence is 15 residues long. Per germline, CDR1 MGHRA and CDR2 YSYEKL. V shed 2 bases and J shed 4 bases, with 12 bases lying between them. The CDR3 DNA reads TGCGCCAGCAGCCAAATCAGTGAATTGGGAAACACCATATATTTT. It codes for CASSQISELGNTIYF.

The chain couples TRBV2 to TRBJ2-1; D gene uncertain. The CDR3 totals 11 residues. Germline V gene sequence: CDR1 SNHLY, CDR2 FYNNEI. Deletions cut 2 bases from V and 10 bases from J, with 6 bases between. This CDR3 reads CASSESVEQFF. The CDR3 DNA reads TGTGCCAGCAGTGAATCGGTGGAGCAGTTCTTC.

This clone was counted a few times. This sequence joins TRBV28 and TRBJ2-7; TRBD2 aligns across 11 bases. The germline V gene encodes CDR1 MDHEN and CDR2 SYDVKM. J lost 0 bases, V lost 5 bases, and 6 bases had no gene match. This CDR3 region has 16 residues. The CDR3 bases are TGTGCCAGCAGTAGCGCCGGGACTAGCGGCTCCTACGAGCAGTACTTC. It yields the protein CASSSAGTSGSYEQYF.

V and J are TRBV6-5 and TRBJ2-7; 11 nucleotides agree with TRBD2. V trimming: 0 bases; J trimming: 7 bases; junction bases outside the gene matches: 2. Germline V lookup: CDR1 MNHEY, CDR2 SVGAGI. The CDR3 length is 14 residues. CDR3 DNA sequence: TGTGCCAGCAGTTACTCCGGGACTAGCGGTGAGCAGTACTTC. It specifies CASSYSGTSGEQYF.

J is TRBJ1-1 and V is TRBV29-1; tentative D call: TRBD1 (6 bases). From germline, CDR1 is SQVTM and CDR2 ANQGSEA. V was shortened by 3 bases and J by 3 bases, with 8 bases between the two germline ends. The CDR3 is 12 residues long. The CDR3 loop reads CSVEHRDTEAFF. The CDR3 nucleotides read TGCAGCGTTGAGCACAGGGACACTGAAGCTTTCTTT. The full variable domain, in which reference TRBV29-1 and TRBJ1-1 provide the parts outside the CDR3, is SAVISQKPSRDICQRGTSLTIQCQVDSQVTMMFWYRQQPGQSLTLIATANQGSEATYESGFVIDKFPISRPNLTFSTLTVSNMSPEDSSIYLCSVEHRDTEAFFGQGTRLTVV.

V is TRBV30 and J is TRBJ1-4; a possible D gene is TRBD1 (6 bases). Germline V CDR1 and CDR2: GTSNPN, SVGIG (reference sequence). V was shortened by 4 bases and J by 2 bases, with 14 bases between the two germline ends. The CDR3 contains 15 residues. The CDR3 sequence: CAWNQGSATNEKLFF. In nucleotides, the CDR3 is TGTGCCTGGAACCAGGGGTCCGCCACTAATGAAAAACTGTTTTTT.

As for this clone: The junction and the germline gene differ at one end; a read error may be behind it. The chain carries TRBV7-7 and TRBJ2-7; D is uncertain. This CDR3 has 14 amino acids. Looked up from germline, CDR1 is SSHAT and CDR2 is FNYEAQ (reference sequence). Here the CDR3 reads CASSLGGGYTEQYF. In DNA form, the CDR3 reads TGTGCTAGCAGCTTAGGCGGTGGCTATACCGAGCAGTACTTC.

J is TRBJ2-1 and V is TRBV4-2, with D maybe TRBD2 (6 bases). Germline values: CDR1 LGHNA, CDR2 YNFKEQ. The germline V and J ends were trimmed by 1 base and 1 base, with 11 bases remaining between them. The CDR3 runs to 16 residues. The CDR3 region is CASSQGLANSYNEQFF. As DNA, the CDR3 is TGTGCCAGCAGCCAAGGGCTAGCGAATTCCTACAATGAGCAGTTCTTC.

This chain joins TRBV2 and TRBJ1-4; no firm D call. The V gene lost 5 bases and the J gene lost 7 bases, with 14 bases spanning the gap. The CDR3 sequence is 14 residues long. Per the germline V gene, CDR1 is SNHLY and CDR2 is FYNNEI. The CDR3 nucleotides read TGTGCCAGCAGTCTCGGGAGAGGCCGTGAAAAACTGTTTTTT. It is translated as CASSLGRGREKLFF.

This chain's CDR3 is CASSFYRGLSPLHF. The CDR3 DNA is TGTGCCAGCAGCTTCTACCGCGGACTTTCACCCCTCCACTTT. The chain uses TRBV13 and TRBJ1-6; D uncertain. Germline V gene sequence: CDR1 PRHDT, CDR2 FYEKMQ (reference sequence). V was cut by 3 bases and J by 9 bases, with 12 bases left in between. The CDR3 is 14 residues long.

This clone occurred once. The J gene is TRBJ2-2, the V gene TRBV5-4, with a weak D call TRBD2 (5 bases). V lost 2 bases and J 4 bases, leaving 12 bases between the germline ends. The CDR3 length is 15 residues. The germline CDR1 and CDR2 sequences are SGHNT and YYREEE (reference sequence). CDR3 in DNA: TGTGCCAGCAGCTTTGGGATAGAGGGCACCGGGGAGCTGTTTTTT. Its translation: CASSFGIEGTGELFF.

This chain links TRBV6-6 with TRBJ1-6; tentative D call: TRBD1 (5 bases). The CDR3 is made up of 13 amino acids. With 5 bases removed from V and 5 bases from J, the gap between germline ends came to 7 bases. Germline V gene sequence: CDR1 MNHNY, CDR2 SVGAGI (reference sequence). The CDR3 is CASSTGDNSPLHF. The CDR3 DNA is TGTGCCAGCAGTACGGGGGATAATTCACCCCTCCACTTT.

The CDR3 DNA follows: TGTGCCCGGTCGGGGAGGCTCAACACTGAAGCTTTCTTT. It codes for CARSGRLNTEAFF. The chain recombines TRBV30 with TRBJ1-1, with D uncertain. The ends were cut back, 8 bases at V and 2 bases at J, with 15 bases in the middle. Germline V gives CDR1 GTSNPN, CDR2 SVGIG (reference sequence). CDR3 size: 13 residues.